The TCR beta chain under discussion was sequenced for a study of cytomegalovirus exposure and HLA in healthy donors. The study, taken as a whole, reports: V segments that were indistinguishable, TRBV6-2 and TRBV6-3 among them, were omitted from analysis. Despite most TCR sequences being rare, some public TCRs occurred in many donors.

Regarding this clone: Its antigen is not identified.

Primers for the PCR totalled 60 Vbeta and 13 Jbeta. In the study's own analysis: Later reanalysis found around 74 million unique TCR beta chains, around 9.9 million of them shared. TCRdb keeps only in-frame clones here, not all; method: immunoSEQ multiplex PCR. V, J and clone size derive from that table, while D and trimming were established from the DNA sequence. Of 95,000 to 150,000 clones in the sample, over 60% were seen once. J lost 4 bases, V lost 4 bases, and 3 bases had no gene match. CDR1 and CDR2 (germline): MNHNS, SASEGT. The CDR3 covers 13 residues. Input material: PBMCs. The TCR originated in a woman between 40 and 50 years old in good health and CMV-seropositive. This chain joins TRBV6-1 and TRBJ1-2, with 7 bases that match TRBD1. DNA for the CDR3: TGTGCCAGCAGTGGCAACAGGGGCTATGGCTACACCTTC. Its protein is CASSGNRGYGYTF.